Presented here are 5 T cell receptor beta chains from one specimen sequenced in a study of CD8 T cells in ankylosing spondylitis. TCRdb processed the 5' RACE reads anew with MiXCR; each CDR3 protein has one entry. The sample yields about 320,000 distinct CDR3 sequences, roughly 10% seen once. Material: blood, either unsorted or a sorted T cell fraction (not recorded which). The receptors stem from a female donor with ankylosing spondylitis or in good health (not recorded which).

This clonotype was observed many times. The chain combines TRBV5-1 with TRBJ2-7; D gene uncertain. Germline V gene lookup returns CDR1 SGHRS and CDR2 YFSETQ. Trimming shortened V by 0 bases and J by 1 base, and 8 bases separated the two germline ends. CDR3 length: 14 amino acids. The CDR3 DNA is TGCGCCAGCAGCTTGGGTCCAGAGTCCTACGAGCAGTACTTC. This codes for CASSLGPESYEQYF.

Ten or more counts support this clonotype. The chain is built from TRBV20-1 and TRBJ1-4; TRBD1 agrees at 9 bases. V trimming: 4 bases; J trimming: 0 bases; junction bases outside the gene matches: 6. The CDR3 contains 16 residues. Per the germline V gene, CDR1 is DFQATT and CDR2 is SNEGSKA (reference sequence). CDR3 region: CSAKQGAGATNEKLFF. CDR3 DNA sequence: TGCAGTGCTAAACAGGGGGCAGGTGCAACTAATGAAAAACTGTTTTTT.

This clonotype was counted ten times or more. This sequence joins TRBV6-1 and TRBJ1-5, with TRBD1 identical over 8 bases. Unmatched junction bases numbered 1, after V lost 7 bases and J lost 2 bases. CDR3 length equals 13 residues. Germline values: CDR1 MNHNS, CDR2 SASEGT. The CDR3 nucleotides read TGTGCCAGCACAGGGGGCCGCAATCAGCCCCAGCATTTT. Translation: CASTGGRNQPQHF.

This clonotype appeared many times. The V gene is TRBV24-1, the J gene TRBJ2-1; a possible D gene is TRBD2 (7 bases). The CDR3 length is 13 residues. V lost 10 bases and J lost 6, with 15 bases in between. CDR1 is KGHDR and CDR2 is SFDVKD in the germline V gene. The CDR3 DNA reads as TGTGCCACAATGAGGGGGGGGATCAATGAGCAGTTCTTC. This translates into CATMRGGINEQFF.

This clonotype was picked up many times. V and J are TRBV12-3 or TRBV12-4 and TRBJ2-1; 9 bases line up with TRBD1. The trim removed 5 bases at V and 4 bases at J, leaving 6 bases unmatched. This CDR3 has 15 amino acids. The CDR3 nucleotides read TGTGCCAGCAGTGCCCGGGACAGGGCGTACAATGAGCAGTTCTTC. Translating it yields CASSARDRAYNEQFF.